This T cell receptor beta chain stems from a study of cytomegalovirus exposure and HLA in healthy donors. Study-level background: The roughly 120 validation repertoires used the same platform as the 666 first-cohort repertoires, a later analysis reported.

TCRdb's copy holds only in-frame clones and misses some; the assay was immunoSEQ multiplex PCR. The table includes about 280,000 clones, approximately 88% detected once. Separate from the roughly 700-subject first cohort, the approximately 120-subject validation cohort was the one that the donors belonged to. Points from the study as a whole: A few chains tied to CMV proved CMV antigen-specific in vitro.

CDR1 and CDR2 (germline): KGHSH, LQKENI. V shed 3 bases, J shed 2 bases, and the junction held 7 bases outside the gene matches. CDR3 size: 15 residues. This clone was detected a few times. What it binds is not known. This chain connects TRBV18 to TRBJ2-7; TRBD1 matches at 7 bases. The receptor was derived from a woman younger than 30 in good health and CMV-seronegative. Material: PBMCs. CDR3 DNA: TGTGCCAGCTCACCCGTTGGGACAGTCACCTACGAGCAGTACTTC. This encodes CASSPVGTVTYEQYF.